This T cell receptor (beta chain) emerged from a study of cytomegalovirus exposure and HLA in healthy donors. Per the germline V gene, CDR1 is SGHDT and CDR2 is YYEEEE. This CDR3 has 15 residues. Losses at the gene ends were 4 bases for V and 4 bases for J; bases not matched to a gene: 8. Researchers ran the PCR with 60 Vbeta and 13 Jbeta primers. Sequenced by immunoSEQ multiplex PCR; TCRdb stores in-frame clones only, minus some. The repertoire has some 160,000 clones, roughly 84% of them found once; the top ten carry 2% to 3%. The V gene is TRBV5-6, the J gene TRBJ1-3; 7 bases match TRBD1. This TCR was sampled from a man aged 30 to 45 in good health and CMV-seropositive. Material for sequencing was PBMCs. The CDR3 reads CASSTDRDEGNTIYF. Here the CDR3 DNA reads TGTGCCAGCAGCACAGACAGGGACGAGGGAAACACCATATATTTT.